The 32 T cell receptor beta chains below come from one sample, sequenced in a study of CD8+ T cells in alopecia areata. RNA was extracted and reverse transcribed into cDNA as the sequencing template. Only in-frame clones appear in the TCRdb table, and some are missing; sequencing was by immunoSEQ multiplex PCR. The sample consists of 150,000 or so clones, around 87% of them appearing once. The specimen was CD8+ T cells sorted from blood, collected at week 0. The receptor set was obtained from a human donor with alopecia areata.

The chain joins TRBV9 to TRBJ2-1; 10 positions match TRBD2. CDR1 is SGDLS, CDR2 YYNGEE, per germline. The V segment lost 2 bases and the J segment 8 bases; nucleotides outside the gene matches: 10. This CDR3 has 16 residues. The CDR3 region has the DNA TGTGCCAGCAGCGTCAGAAGCGGGGGGGCCGGCGATGAGCAGTTCTTC. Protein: CASSVRSGGAGDEQFF.

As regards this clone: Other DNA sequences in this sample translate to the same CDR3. The CDR3 protein is CSVGGNEQFF. CDR3 coding DNA: TGCAGCGTTGGAGGGAATGAGCAGTTCTTC. The V and J genes are TRBV29-1 and TRBJ2-1; TRBD2 is a possible D gene (5 bases). The germline V and J ends were trimmed by 4 bases and 7 bases, with 5 bases remaining between them. The CDR3 loop spans 10 amino acids. Germline CDR1 is SQVTM and CDR2 is ANQGSEA.

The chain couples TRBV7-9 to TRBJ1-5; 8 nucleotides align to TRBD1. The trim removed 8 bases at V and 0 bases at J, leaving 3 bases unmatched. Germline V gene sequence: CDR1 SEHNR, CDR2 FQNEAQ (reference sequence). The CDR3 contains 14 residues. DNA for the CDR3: TGTGCCAGCGGGACAGGAATTAGCAATCAGCCCCAGCATTTT. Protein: CASGTGISNQPQHF.

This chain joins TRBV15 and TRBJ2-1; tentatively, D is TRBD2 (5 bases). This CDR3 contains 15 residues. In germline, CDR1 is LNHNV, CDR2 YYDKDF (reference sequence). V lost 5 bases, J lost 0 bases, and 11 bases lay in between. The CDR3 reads CATSQGRNSYNEQFF. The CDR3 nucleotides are TGTGCCACCAGCCAAGGGAGAAACTCCTACAATGAGCAGTTCTTC. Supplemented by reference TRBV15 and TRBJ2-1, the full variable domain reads DAMVIQNPRYQVTQFGKPVTLSCSQTLNHNVMYWYQQKSSQAPKLLFHYYDKDFNNEADTPDNFQSRRPNTSFCFLDIRSPGLGDTAMYLCATSQGRNSYNEQFFGPGTRLTVL.

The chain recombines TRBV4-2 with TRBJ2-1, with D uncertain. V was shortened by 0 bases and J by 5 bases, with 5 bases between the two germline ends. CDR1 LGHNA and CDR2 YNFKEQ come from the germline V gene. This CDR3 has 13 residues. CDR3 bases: TGTGCCAGCAGCCAAGAGGTCGACAATGAGCAGTTCTTC. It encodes CASSQEVDNEQFF.

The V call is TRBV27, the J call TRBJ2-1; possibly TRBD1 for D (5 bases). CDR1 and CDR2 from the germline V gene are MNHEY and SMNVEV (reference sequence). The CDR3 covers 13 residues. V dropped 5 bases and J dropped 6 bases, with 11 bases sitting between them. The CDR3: CASSLTGFNEQFF. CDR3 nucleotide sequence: TGTGCCAGCAGTCTAACAGGCTTCAATGAGCAGTTCTTC.

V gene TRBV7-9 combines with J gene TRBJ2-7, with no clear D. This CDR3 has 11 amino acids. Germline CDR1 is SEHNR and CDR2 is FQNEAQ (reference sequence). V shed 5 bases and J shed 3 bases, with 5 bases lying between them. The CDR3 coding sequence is TGTGCCAGCAGCATGGACTACGAGCAGTACTTC. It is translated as CASSMDYEQYF.

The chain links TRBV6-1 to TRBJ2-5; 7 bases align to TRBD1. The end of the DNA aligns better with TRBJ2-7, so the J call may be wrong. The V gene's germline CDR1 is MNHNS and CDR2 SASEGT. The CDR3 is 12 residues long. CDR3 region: CASRTGSYEQYF. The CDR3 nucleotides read TGTGCCAGCAGGACAGGGTCCTACGAGCAGTACTTC.

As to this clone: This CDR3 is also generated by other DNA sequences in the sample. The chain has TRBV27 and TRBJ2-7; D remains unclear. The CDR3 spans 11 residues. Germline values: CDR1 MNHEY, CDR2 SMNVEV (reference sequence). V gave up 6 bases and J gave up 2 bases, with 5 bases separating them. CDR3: CASSSTYEQYF. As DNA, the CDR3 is TGTGCCAGCAGCTCAACCTACGAGCAGTACTTC.

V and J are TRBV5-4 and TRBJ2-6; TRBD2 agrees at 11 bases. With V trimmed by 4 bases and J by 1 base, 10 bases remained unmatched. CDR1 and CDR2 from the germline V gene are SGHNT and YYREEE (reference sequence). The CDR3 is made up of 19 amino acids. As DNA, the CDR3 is TGTGCCAGCAGCAGGAAGGGACTAGCGGTTTCTTCTGGGGCCAACGTCCTGACTTTC. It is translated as CASSRKGLAVSSGANVLTF.

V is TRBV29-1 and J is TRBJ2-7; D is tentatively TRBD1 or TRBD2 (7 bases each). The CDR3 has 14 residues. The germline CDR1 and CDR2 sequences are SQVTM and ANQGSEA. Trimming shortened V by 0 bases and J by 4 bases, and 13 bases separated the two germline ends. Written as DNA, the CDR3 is TGCAGCGTTGAAGATAACAGGGGAGGGTACGAGCAGTACTTC. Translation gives CSVEDNRGGYEQYF.

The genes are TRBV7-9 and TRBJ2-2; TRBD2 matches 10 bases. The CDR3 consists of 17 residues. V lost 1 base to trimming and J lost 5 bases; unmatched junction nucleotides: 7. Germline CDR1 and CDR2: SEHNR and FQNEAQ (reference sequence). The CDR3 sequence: CASSLDASGSGTGELFF. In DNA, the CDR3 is TGTGCCAGCAGCTTAGATGCTAGCGGGAGCGGAACCGGGGAGCTGTTTTTT.

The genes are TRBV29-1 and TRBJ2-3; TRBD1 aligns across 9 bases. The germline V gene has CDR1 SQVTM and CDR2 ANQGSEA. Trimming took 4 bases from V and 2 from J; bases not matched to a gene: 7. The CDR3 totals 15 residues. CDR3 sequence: CSVVEGQGHTDTQYF. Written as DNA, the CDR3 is TGCAGCGTTGTTGAGGGACAGGGCCACACAGATACGCAGTATTTT.

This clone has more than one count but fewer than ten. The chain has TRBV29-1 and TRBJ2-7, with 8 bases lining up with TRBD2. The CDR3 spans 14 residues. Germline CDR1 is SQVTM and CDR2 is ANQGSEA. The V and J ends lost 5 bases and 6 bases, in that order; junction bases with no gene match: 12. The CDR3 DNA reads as TGCAGCGTTTGCGTAGAGCGGGAGAGAAGCGAGCAGTACTTC. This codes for CSVCVERERSEQYF.

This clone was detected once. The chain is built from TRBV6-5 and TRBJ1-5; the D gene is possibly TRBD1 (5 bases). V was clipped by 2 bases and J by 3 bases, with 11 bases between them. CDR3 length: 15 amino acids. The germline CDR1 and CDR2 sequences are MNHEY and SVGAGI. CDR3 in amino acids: CASSYRRDDNQPQHF. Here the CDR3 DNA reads TGTGCCAGCAGTTACCGCAGGGATGACAATCAGCCCCAGCATTTT.

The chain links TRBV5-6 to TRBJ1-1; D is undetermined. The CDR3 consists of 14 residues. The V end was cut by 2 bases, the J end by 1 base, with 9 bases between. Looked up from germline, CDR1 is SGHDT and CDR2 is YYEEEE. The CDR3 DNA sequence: TGTGCCAGCAGCTTCACGGCAGGGAACACTGAAGCTTTCTTT. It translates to CASSFTAGNTEAFF.

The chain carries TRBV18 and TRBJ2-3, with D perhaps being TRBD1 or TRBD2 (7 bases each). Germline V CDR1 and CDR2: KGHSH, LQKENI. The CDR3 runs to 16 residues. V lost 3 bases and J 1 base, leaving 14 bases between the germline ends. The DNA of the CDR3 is TGTGCCAGCTCACCGCCCGGGGGGACAGGCACAGATACGCAGTATTTT. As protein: CASSPPGGTGTDTQYF.

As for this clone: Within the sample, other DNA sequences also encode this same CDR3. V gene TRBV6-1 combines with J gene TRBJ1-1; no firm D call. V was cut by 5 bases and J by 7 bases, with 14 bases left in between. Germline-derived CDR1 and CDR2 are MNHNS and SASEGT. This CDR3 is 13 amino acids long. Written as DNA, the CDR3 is TGTGCCAGCAGTTCCGACCAAATACGTGAAGCTTTCTTT. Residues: CASSSDQIREAFF.

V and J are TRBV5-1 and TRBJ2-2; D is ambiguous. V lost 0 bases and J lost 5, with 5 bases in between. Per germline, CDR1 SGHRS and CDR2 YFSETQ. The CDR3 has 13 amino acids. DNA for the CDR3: TGCGCCAGCAGCTTGGGACCTACCGGGGAGCTGTTTTTT. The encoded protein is CASSLGPTGELFF.

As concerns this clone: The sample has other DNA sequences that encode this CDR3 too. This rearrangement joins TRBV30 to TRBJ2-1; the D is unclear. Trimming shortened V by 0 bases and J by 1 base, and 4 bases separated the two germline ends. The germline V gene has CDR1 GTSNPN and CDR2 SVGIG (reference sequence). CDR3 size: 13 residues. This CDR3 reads CAWSVGSYNEQFF. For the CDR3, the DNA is TGTGCCTGGAGTGTTGGATCCTACAATGAGCAGTTCTTC.

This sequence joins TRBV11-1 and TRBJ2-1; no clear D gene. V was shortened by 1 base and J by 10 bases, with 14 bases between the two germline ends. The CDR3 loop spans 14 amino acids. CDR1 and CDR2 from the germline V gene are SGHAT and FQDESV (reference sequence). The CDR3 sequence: CASSLVVGMDEQFF. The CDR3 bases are TGTGCCAGCAGCTTAGTTGTTGGGATGGACGAGCAGTTCTTC. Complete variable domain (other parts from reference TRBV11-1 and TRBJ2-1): EAEVAQSPRYKITEKSQAVAFWCDPISGHATLYWYRQILGQGPELLVQFQDESVVDDSQLPKDRFSAERLKGVDSTLKIQPAELGDSAMYLCASSLVVGMDEQFFGPGTRLTVL.

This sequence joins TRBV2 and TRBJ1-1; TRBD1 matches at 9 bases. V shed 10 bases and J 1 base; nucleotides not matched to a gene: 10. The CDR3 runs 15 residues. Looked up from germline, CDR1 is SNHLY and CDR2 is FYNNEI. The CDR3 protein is CATPDRGGGNTEAFF. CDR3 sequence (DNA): TGTGCCACACCGGACAGGGGAGGTGGGAACACTGAAGCTTTCTTT.

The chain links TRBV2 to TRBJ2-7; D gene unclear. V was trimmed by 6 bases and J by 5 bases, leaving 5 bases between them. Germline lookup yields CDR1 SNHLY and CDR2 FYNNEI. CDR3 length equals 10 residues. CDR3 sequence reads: CASRKNEQYF. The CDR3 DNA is TGTGCCAGCAGAAAGAACGAGCAGTACTTC.

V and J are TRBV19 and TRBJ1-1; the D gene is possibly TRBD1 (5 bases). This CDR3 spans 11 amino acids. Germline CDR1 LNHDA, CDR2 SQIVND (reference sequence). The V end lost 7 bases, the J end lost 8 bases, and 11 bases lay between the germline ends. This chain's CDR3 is CASKARQEAFF. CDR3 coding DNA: TGTGCCAGTAAGGCTCGACAGGAAGCTTTCTTT.

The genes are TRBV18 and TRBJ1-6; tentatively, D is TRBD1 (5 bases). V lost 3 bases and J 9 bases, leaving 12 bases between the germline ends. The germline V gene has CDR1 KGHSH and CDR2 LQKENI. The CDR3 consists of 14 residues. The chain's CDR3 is CASSPQTVFSPLHF. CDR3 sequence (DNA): TGTGCCAGCTCACCTCAGACAGTATTTTCACCCCTCCACTTT.

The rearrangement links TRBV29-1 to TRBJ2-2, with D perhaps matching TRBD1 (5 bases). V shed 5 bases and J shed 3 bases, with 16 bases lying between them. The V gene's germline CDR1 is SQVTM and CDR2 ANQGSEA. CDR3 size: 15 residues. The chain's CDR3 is CSVPNRVGDTGELFF. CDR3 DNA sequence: TGCAGCGTTCCCAATCGGGTAGGGGACACCGGGGAGCTGTTTTTT.

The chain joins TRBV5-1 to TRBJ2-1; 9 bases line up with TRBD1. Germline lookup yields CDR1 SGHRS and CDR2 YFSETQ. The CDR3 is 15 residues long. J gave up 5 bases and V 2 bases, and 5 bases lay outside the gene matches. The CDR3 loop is CASSLSWTGDNEQFF. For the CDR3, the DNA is TGCGCCAGCAGCTTATCTTGGACAGGGGACAATGAGCAGTTCTTC.

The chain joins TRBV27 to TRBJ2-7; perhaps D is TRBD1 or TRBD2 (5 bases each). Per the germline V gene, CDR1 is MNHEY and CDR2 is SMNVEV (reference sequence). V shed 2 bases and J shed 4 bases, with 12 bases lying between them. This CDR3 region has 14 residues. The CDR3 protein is CASSLRGAGYEQYF. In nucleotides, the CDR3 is TGTGCCAGCAGTTTAAGAGGGGCTGGGTACGAGCAGTACTTC.

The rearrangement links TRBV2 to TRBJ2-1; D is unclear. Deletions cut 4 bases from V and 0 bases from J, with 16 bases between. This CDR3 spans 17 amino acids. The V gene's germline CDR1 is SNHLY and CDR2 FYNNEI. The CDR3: CASSGMTSSSSYNEQFF. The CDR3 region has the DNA TGTGCCAGCAGTGGGATGACAAGCTCGAGCTCCTACAATGAGCAGTTCTTC.

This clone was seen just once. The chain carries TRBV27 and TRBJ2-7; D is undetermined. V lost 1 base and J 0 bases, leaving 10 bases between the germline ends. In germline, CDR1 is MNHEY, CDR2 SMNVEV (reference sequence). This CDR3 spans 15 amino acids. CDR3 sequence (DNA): TGTGCCAGCAGTTTATTTGGGCGCAGCTCCTACGAGCAGTACTTC. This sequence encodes CASSLFGRSSYEQYF.

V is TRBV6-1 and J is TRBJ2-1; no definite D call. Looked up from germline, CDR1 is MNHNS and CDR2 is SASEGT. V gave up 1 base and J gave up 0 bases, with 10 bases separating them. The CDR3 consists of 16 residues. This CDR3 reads CASSEEVSSSYNEQFF. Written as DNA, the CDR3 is TGTGCCAGCAGTGAAGAGGTGTCCAGCTCCTACAATGAGCAGTTCTTC.

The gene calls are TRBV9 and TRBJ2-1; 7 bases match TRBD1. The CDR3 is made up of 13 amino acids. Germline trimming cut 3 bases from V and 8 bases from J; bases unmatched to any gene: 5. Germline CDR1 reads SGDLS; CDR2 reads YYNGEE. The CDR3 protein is CASSGTGVDEQFF. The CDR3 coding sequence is TGTGCCAGCAGCGGCACAGGGGTGGATGAGCAGTTCTTC.